These 19 T cell receptor beta chains originate from one sample sequenced in a study of blood T cell repertoires in COVID-19 (dated by TCRdb to the early 2020s). Receptors were amplified or captured by the immunoSEQ multiplex PCR assay. Sourced from immuneACCESS, this table was stored by TCRdb with only in-frame sequences that have V and J called. A share of the clones is absent; for the studies checked, an unresolved V gene accounts for under half, and the remainder has no known explanation. The sample records approximately 300,000 clones, around 90% of which are singletons. In total, the top ten clones hold about 2.2% of the sample. Sequenced material: peripheral blood. Source of these receptors: a woman in her forties or fifties who had recovered from COVID-19.

The rearrangement joins TRBV7-2 to TRBJ2-7; TRBD2 is a possible D gene (5 bases). This CDR3 region has 14 residues. Trimming stripped 5 bases from V and 2 bases from J, with 13 bases between. Germline CDR1 is SGHTA and CDR2 is FQGNSA. The CDR3 DNA follows: TGTGCCAGCAGCCTAAGTAACGGGGCCTACGAGCAGTACTTC. It yields the protein CASSLSNGAYEQYF.

The CDR3 here is CASSLEAGGLSPLHF. Here the CDR3 DNA reads TGTGCCAGCAGCTTAGAAGCAGGGGGGCTTTCACCCCTCCACTTT. The J gene is TRBJ1-6, the V gene TRBV7-8; TRBD1 agrees at 7 bases. Germline lookup yields CDR1 SGHVS and CDR2 FQNEAQ. The ends lost 1 base at V and 9 bases at J; junction bases unmatched: 6. This CDR3 is 15 amino acids long.

CDR3 sequence reads: CARTLTSTGGSGTEAFF. The CDR3 bases are TGTGCCAGAACTCTCACATCCACAGGGGGTAGCGGCACTGAAGCTTTCTTT. The chain uses TRBV2 and TRBJ1-1; 8 bases match TRBD1. The CDR3 loop spans 17 amino acids. The trim removed 9 bases at V and 4 bases at J, leaving 19 bases unmatched. CDR1 is SNHLY, CDR2 FYNNEI, per germline.

The chain employs TRBV10-3 and TRBJ2-7; 10 bases line up with TRBD1. Trimming removed 0 bases from V and 5 bases from J; junction bases left unmatched: 10. Per the germline V gene, CDR1 is ENHRY and CDR2 is SYGVKD. The length of the CDR3 is 17 residues. The DNA of the CDR3 is TGTGCCATCAGTGAGTCGATTCCGGGACAGGGGTCGGACGAGCAGTACTTC. Encoded protein: CAISESIPGQGSDEQYF.

The rearrangement links TRBV7-2 to TRBJ1-2; a possible D gene is TRBD1 (5 bases). The CDR3 length is 13 residues. V was trimmed by 5 bases and J by 4 bases, leaving 11 bases between them. CDR1 SGHTA and CDR2 FQGNSA come from the germline V gene. The CDR3 DNA is TGTGCCAGCAGCCGTTCAGGGATCTATGGCTACACCTTC. Encoded protein: CASSRSGIYGYTF. Using reference TRBV7-2 and TRBJ1-2 for the parts outside the CDR3, the full variable domain is GAGVSQSPSNKVTEKGKDVELRCDPISGHTALYWYRQSLGQGLEFLIYFQGNSAPDKSGLPSDRFSAERTGGSVSTLTIQRTQQEDSAVYLCASSRSGIYGYTFGSGTRLTVV.

In its sample, this clone was seen a few times. The V call is TRBV10-3, the J call TRBJ1-6; D may be TRBD1 (6 bases). Trimming cost V 4 bases and J 6 bases, with 10 bases left between them. This CDR3 is built from 14 residues. Germline V lookup: CDR1 ENHRY, CDR2 SYGVKD. CDR3 loop: CAISGTVPNSPLHF. The CDR3 DNA sequence: TGTGCCATCAGTGGGACAGTCCCTAATTCACCCCTCCACTTT.

The count of this clone is one. This chain links TRBV18 with TRBJ2-2; the D is unclear. Germline loops: CDR1 KGHSH, CDR2 LQKENI. The CDR3 length is 16 residues. The V end lost 3 bases, the J end lost 5 bases, and 16 bases lay between the germline ends. The CDR3 sequence is CASSPLQIHGTGELFF. Here the CDR3 DNA reads TGTGCCAGCTCACCCCTACAGATCCACGGTACCGGGGAGCTGTTTTTT. Combining the CDR3 with reference TRBV18 and TRBJ2-2 gives the whole variable domain NAGVMQNPRHLVRRRGQEARLRCSPMKGHSHVYWYRQLPEEGLKFMVYLQKENIIDESGMPKERFSAEFPKEGPSILRIQQVVRGDSAAYFCASSPLQIHGTGELFFGEGSRLTVL.

This clone was observed a single time. This chain connects TRBV23-1 to TRBJ2-2, with 11 bases fitting TRBD1. TRBV23-1 is known as an ORF, though its function is uncertain. The length of the CDR3 is 19 residues. V was pared by 0 bases and J by 1 base, with 7 bases of the junction left unmatched. The CDR3 coding sequence is TGCGCCAGCAGTCAATCGGACAGGGGGCGGGTAGAGAACACCGGGGAGCTGTTTTTT. Amino acid sequence: CASSQSDRGRVENTGELFF.

This CDR3 is CASTGEGNQPQHF. Written as DNA, the CDR3 is TGTGCCAGCACTGGGGAGGGGAATCAGCCCCAGCATTTT. The gene calls are TRBV2 and TRBJ1-5; perhaps TRBD1 as D (5 bases). V was cut by 7 bases and J by 4 bases, with 11 bases left in between. Germline-derived CDR1 and CDR2 are SNHLY and FYNNEI. This CDR3 spans 13 amino acids.

This rearrangement joins TRBV3-1 (or the pseudogene TRBV3-2) to TRBJ2-7; TRBD1 might be the D (5 bases). Per the germline V gene, CDR1 is LGHDT and CDR2 is YNNKEL (reference sequence). With 2 bases removed from V and 3 bases from J, the gap between germline ends came to 14 bases. The CDR3 sequence is 15 residues long. CDR3 bases: TGTGCCAGCAGCCAATCCCAGGGATGGAGCTACGAGCAGTACTTC. Its protein is CASSQSQGWSYEQYF.

Points on this clone: In the same sample, other DNA sequences code for this CDR3. The CDR3 sequence: CASSEAGRNTEAFF. The CDR3 bases are TGTGCCAGCAGTGAAGCAGGGAGGAACACTGAAGCTTTCTTT. This chain connects TRBV6-1 to TRBJ1-1, with D unresolved. The CDR3 covers 14 residues. CDR1 is MNHNS, CDR2 SASEGT, per germline. Trimming shortened V by 0 bases and J by 1 base, and 6 bases separated the two germline ends.

This sequence joins TRBV7-2 and TRBJ1-5, with a possible D match to TRBD1 (5 bases). Trimming took 5 bases from V and 9 from J, leaving 20 bases between them. Germline V gene lookup returns CDR1 SGHTA and CDR2 FQGNSA. This CDR3 has 15 residues. The DNA for the CDR3 is TGTGCCAGCAGCGGAGGGACGGGAGGCATTGGGCCCCAGCATTTT. It codes for CASSGGTGGIGPQHF.

The rearrangement joins TRBV2 to TRBJ2-7; 10 bases align to TRBD2. From germline, CDR1 is SNHLY and CDR2 FYNNEI. This CDR3 has 15 residues. J was trimmed by 3 bases and V by 4 bases; bases with no gene match: 6. The CDR3 coding sequence is TGTGCCAGCAGTGGGAGGACTAGCGGCCACTACGAGCAGTACTTC. It yields the protein CASSGRTSGHYEQYF.

DNA of the CDR3: TGCGCCAGCGCGGCGGGAGACGCCTACAATGAGCAGTTCTTC. Translated, it gives CASAAGDAYNEQFF. This chain links TRBV5-1 with TRBJ2-1; 7 positions match TRBD2. CDR3 length: 14 residues. The junction had 6 bases not matched to a gene; V was cut back by 7 bases and J by 2 bases. The germline gives CDR1 SGHRS, CDR2 YFSETQ.

The V call is TRBV7-3, the J call TRBJ2-2; D gene uncertain. Germline V gene sequence: CDR1 SGHTA, CDR2 FQGTGA. CDR3 length: 18 residues. V was clipped by 4 bases and J by 0 bases, with 18 bases between them. The CDR3: CASSSTQVTSANTGELFF. DNA for the CDR3: TGTGCCAGCAGCTCCACCCAGGTCACCTCCGCGAACACCGGGGAGCTGTTTTTT.

This chain links TRBV6-2 or TRBV6-3 with TRBJ1-2; possible D gene TRBD1, 6 bases. In germline, CDR1 is MNHEY, CDR2 SVGEGT. There are 12 residues in the CDR3. The V and J ends lost 6 bases and 8 bases respectively, with 13 bases between them. The CDR3 loop is CASSLHRDGYTF. The CDR3 nucleotides read TGTGCCAGCAGCCTCCACAGGGACGGCTACACCTTC.

In regard to this clone: In the same sample, other DNA sequences code for this CDR3. The chain joins TRBV4-3 to TRBJ1-5, with D uncertain. The CDR3 runs 15 residues. The germline gives CDR1 LGHNA, CDR2 YSLEER. V gave up 0 bases and J gave up 0 bases, with 6 bases separating them. CDR3 residues: CASSQEAGSNQPQHF. In DNA form, the CDR3 reads TGCGCCAGCAGCCAAGAAGCAGGTAGCAATCAGCCCCAGCATTTT.

The chain carries TRBV27 and TRBJ1-5; possibly TRBD1 for D (5 bases). V lost 4 bases and J lost 4, with 17 bases in between. Germline CDR1 is MNHEY and CDR2 is SMNVEV (reference sequence). CDR3 length: 16 amino acids. CDR3 nucleotide sequence: TGTGCCAGCAGTTCCAGCGACAGCGTCGGTAATCAGCCCCAGCATTTT. Protein product: CASSSSDSVGNQPQHF.

This clone has a single count. The J gene is TRBJ2-7, the V gene TRBV6-2 or TRBV6-3, with D tentatively TRBD2 (7 bases). Looked up from germline, CDR1 is MNHEY and CDR2 is SVGEGT. V gave up 2 bases and J gave up 7 bases, with 15 bases separating them. The CDR3 has 14 amino acids. In nucleotides, the CDR3 is TGTGCCAGCAGTTACGCTAGCGGAAGGGGGGAGCAGTACTTC. The encoded protein is CASSYASGRGEQYF.